Listed below are T cell receptor beta chains from one sample, sequenced in a study of cytomegalovirus exposure and HLA in healthy donors. Clones were read by immunoSEQ multiplex PCR, and TCRdb kept only the in-frame ones, dropping some. This table has roughly 180,000 clones, roughly four fifths appearing once. The specimen sequenced was PBMCs. These receptors originate from a female donor in good health and CMV-seronegative. Both conserved end residues are part of each CDR3. The D gene is left open where the match is weak. The size entry is marked missing in some rows and otherwise reads once, few, many or a size class.

NA	NA	TRBJ2-2	TRBV9	TGTGCCAGCAATGGACAGTTGAACACCGGGGAGCTGTTTTTT	CASNGQLNTGELFF
NA	TRBD2	TRBJ2-1	TRBV7-2	TGTGCCAGCAGCTTAGGACTAGCGGAATCCTACAATGAGCAGTTCTTC	CASSLGLAESYNEQFF
once	NA	TRBJ2-5	TRBV30	TGTGCCTGTCAGGGGCGAGAGACCCAGTACTTC	CACQGRETQYF
once	NA	TRBJ1-2	TRBV5-1	TGCGCCAGCAGCTCGGACACGTTGTATGGCTACACCTTC	CASSSDTLYGYTF
once	TRBD1	TRBJ1-5	TRBV5-1	TGCGCCAGCAGCCCAGGGACAGGGGGCTCAAATCAGCCCCAGCATTTT	CASSPGTGGSNQPQHF
NA	TRBD1	TRBJ1-5	TRBV19	TGTGCCAGTACCCCAGGGGGTCAGCCCCAGCATTTT	CASTPGGQPQHF
NA	NA	TRBJ1-4	TRBV5-8	TGTGCCAGCAGCTTGGCGGGGTTGAGTGAAAAACTGTTTTTT	CASSLAGLSEKLFF
NA	TRBD1	TRBJ1-4	TRBV19	TGTGCCACCCAGGAAGGGGGCAGGGTGAATGAAAAACTGTTTTTT	CATQEGGRVNEKLFF
few	TRBD1	TRBJ1-4	TRBV4-2	TGTGCCAGCAGCGGATTAGGGGGCGTCGGTGAAAAACTGTTTTTT	CASSGLGGVGEKLFF
NA	TRBD1	TRBJ1-2	TRBV5-1	TGCGCCAGCAGTCCGGGGGGGACAGCATCTAACTATGGCTACACCTTC	CASSPGGTASNYGYTF
NA	NA	TRBJ2-1	TRBV6-5	TGTGCCAGCAGTTCAGGCGGGGACAATGAGCAGTTCTTC	CASSSGGDNEQFF
NA	NA	TRBJ1-4	TRBV20-1	TGCAGTGCTAGGTCGGGACAAAGGCTGTTTTTT	CSARSGQRLFF
NA	TRBD1	TRBJ1-5	TRBV19	TGTGCCAGTAGTCCCCGAGGACAGGGGCCTAATCAGCCCCAGCATTTT	CASSPRGQGPNQPQHF
NA	NA	TRBJ2-1	TRBV6-4	TGTGCCAGCAGTACAGGGTCAGGCGACAATGAGCAGTTCTTC	CASSTGSGDNEQFF
NA	NA	TRBJ2-6	TRBV19	TGTGCCAGTAGTATAGTTGCGGGATCTGGGGCCAACGTCCTGACTTTC	CASSIVAGSGANVLTF
NA	NA	TRBJ1-2	TRBV4-1	TGCGCCAGCGGCCAAGGGGTGTTTGACAGGCGCCACACGGGCTACACCTTC	CASGQGVFDRRHTGYTF